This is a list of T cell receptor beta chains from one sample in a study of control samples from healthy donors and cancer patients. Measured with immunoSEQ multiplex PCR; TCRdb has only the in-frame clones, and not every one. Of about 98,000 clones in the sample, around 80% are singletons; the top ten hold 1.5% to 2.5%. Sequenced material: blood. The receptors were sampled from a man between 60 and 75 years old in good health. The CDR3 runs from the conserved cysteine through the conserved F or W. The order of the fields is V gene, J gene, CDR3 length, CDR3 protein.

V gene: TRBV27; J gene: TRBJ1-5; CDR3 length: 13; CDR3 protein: CASSLLTGRPQHF
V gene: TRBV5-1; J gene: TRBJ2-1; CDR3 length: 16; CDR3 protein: CASSLLGQGFSNEQFF
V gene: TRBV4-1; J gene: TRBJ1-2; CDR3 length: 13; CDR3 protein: CASSQGTYYGYTF
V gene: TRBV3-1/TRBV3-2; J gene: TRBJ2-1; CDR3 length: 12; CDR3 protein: CASTSSAWEQFF
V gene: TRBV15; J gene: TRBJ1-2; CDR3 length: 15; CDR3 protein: CATTPGGVAHYGYTF
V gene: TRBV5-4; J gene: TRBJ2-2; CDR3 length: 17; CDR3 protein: CASSLDRGLSRTGELFF
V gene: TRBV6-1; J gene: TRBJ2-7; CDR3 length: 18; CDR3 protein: CASSEALWPSGGAYEQYF
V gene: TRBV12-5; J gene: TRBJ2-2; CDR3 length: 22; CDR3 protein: CASGLVHLEMDRGYRYTGELFF
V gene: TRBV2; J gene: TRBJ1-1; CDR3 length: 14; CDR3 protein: CASSEGRMNTEAFF
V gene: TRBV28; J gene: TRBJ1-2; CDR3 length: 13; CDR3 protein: CASTRPLLYGYTF
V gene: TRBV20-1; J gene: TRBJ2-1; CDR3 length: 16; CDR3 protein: CSASGGHGGEWHEQFF
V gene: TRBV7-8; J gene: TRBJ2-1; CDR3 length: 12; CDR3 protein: CAIQLGHNEQFF
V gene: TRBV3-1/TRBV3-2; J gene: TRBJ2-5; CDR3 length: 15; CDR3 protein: CASSQPGLARETQYF
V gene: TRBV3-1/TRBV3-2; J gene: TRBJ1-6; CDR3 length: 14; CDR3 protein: CASSQGQGNSPLHF
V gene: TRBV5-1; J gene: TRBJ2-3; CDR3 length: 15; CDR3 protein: CASMDRGGGTDTQYF
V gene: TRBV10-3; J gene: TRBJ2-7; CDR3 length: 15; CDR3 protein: CAIRRGQGAYDEQYF
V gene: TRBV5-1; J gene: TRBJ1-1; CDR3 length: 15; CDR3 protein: CASSLVGQLNTEAFF
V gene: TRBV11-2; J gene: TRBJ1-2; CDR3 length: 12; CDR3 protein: CASSLVSAGYTF
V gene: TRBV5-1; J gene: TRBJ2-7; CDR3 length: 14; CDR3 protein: CASSLADRAAEQYF
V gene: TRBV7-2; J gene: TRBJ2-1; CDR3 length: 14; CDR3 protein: CASSPLRRDNEQFF
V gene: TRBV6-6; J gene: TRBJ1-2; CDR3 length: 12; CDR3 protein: CASSYGDSGYTF
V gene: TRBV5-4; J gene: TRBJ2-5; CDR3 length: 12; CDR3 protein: CASSRGGGTQYF
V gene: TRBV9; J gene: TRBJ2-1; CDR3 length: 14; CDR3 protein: CASSVKTGGHEQFF
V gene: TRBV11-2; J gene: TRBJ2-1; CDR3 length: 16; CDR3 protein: CASSLSGGSLYNEQFF
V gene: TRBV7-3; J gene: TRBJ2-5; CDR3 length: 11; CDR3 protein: CASSPPETQYF
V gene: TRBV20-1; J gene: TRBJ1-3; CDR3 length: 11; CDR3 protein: CSARWGNTIYF
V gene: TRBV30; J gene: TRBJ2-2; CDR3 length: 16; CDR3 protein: CAWSGSRGGLGGELFF
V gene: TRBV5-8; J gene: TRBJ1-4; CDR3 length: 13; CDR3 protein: CASTVFSGEKLFF
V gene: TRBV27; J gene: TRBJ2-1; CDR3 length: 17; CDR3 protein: CASRPPLWAGGKNEQFF
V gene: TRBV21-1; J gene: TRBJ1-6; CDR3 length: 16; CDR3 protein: CASSWGGASYNSPLHF
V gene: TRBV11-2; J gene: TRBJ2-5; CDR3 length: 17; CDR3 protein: CASSLGISSGSQETQYF
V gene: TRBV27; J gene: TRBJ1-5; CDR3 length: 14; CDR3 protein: CASSLYGEGQPQHF
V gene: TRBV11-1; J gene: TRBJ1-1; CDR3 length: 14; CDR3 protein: CASSPRGGGTEAFF
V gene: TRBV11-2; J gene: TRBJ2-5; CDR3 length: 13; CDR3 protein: CASSLAGFETQYF
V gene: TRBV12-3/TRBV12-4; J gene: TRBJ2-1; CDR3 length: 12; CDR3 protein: CAIYQGNNEQFF
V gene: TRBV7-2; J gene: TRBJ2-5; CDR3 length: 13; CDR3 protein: CASSSTGWETQYF
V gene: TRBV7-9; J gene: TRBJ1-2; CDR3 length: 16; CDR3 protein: CASSLRTGAPHYGYTF
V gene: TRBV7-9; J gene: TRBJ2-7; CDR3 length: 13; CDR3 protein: CASSLGTVYEQYF
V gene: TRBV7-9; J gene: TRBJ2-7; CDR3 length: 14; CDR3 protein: CASSLWDKFYEQYF
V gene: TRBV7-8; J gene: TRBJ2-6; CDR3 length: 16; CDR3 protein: CASSLGGAPGANVLTF
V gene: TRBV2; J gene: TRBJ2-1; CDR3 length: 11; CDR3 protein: CASGNYNEQFF
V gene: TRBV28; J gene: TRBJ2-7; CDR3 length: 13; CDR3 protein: CASRGDSSYEQYF
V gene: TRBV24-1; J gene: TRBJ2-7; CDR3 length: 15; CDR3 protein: CATSDYETGHYEQYF
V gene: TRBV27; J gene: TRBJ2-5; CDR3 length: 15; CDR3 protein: CASSLTSGRRETQYF
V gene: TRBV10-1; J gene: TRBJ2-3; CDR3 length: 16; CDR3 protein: CASSSGLAGYTDTQYF
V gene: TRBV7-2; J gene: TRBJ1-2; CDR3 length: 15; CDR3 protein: CASSLEAGGPYGYTF
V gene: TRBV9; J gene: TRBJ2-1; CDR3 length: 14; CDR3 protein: CASSEIAGVDEQFF
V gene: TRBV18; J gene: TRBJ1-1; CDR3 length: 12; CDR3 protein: CASSPQGTEAFF
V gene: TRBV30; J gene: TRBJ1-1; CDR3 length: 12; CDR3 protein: CAWSRGITEAFF
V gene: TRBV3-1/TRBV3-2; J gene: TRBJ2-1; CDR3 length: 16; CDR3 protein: CASSHLTSGRGNEQFF
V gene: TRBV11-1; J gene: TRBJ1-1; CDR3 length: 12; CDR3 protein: CGSARSAAQAFF
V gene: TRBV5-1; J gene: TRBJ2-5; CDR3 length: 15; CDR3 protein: CASSPTSGSFETQYF
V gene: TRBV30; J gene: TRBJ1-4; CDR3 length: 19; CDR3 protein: CAWSVNDWQLPSTNEKLFF
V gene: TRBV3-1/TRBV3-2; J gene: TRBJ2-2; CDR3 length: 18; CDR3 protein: CASTPREGSGGNTGELFF